This T cell receptor beta chain comes out of a study of T cells after posttransplantation cyclophosphamide. The study, taken as a whole, reports: Later post-transplant blood repertoires were often dominated by donor CD8+ memory clones. TRB clonality was highly associated with recipient CMV seropositivity and reactivation.

Profiling relied on immunoSEQ multiplex PCR, and the TCRdb table lists in-frame clones only, not all of them. The sample shows tens of thousands of clones, around 80% of them seen only once. Note on this clone: What it recognizes is unknown.

Busulfan-fludarabine conditioning, marrow transplant, and cyclophosphamide on days +3 and +4 were administered. This receptor was identified in a female patient between 40 and 55 years old who received an allogeneic stem cell transplant from a related donor, was CMV-positive, and had no GVHD. Some T cells may trace back to the graft donor. Sequencing was performed on CD4+ T cells sorted from blood, taken approximately 2,000 days after a stem cell transplant with posttransplant cyclophosphamide.

The CDR3 spells CASSLGGQGRDEQFF. As DNA, the CDR3 is TGCGCCAGCAGCTTGGGGGGGCAAGGGCGCGATGAGCAGTTCTTC. V usage is TRBV5-1 and J usage is TRBJ2-1; D is perhaps TRBD1 (6 bases). Trimming left V 0 bases short and J 8 bases short, with 15 bases between. The germline V gene encodes CDR1 SGHRS and CDR2 YFSETQ. The CDR3 length is 15 residues.